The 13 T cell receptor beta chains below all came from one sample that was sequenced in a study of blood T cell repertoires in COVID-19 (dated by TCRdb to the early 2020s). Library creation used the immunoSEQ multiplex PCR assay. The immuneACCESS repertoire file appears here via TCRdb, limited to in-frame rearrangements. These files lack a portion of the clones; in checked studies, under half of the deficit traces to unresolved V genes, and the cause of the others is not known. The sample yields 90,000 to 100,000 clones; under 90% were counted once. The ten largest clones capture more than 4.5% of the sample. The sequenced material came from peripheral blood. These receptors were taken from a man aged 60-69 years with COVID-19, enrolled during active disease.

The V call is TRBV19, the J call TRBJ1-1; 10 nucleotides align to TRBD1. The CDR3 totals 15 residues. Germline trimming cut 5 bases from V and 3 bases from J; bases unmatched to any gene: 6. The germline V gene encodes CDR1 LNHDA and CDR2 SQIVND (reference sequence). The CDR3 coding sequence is TGTGCCAGTAGTCCCGACAGGGGGCTGGACACTGAAGCTTTCTTT. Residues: CASSPDRGLDTEAFF.

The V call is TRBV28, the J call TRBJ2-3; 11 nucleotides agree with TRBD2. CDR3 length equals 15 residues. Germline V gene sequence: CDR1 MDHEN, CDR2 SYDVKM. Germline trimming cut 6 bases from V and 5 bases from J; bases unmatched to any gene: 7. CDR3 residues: CASREYLAGGDTQYF. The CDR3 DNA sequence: TGTGCCAGCAGAGAGTATCTAGCGGGAGGAGATACGCAGTATTTT.

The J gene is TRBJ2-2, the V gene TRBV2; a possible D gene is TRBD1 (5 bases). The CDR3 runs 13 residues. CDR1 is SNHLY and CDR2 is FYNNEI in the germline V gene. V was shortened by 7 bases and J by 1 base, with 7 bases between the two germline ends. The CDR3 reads CASTGQNTGELFF. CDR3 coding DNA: TGTGCCAGCACAGGGCAGAACACCGGGGAGCTGTTTTTT.

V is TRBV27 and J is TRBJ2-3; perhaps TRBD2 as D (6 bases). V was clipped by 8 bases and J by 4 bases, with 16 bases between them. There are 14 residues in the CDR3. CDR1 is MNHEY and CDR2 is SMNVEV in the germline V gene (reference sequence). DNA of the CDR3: TGTGCCAGCGCTGGGCGGGGAGTGGCAGATACGCAGTATTTT. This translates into CASAGRGVADTQYF.

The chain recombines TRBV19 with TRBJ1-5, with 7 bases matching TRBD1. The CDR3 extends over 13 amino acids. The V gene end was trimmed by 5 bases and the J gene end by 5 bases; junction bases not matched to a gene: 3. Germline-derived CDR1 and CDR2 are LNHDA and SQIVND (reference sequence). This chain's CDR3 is CASSRDSDQPQHF. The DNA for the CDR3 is TGTGCCAGTAGTCGGGACAGCGATCAGCCCCAGCATTTT.

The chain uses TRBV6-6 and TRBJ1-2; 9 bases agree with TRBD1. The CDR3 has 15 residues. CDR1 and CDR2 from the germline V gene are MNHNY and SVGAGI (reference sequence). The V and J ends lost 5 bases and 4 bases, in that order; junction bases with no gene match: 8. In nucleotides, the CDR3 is TGTGCCAGCAGTCAGGGACAGGGTCGCGGCTATGGCTACACCTTC. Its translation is CASSQGQGRGYGYTF.

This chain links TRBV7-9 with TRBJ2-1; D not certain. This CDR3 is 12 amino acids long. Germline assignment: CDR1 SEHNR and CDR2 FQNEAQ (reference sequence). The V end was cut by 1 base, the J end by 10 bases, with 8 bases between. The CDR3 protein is CASSLEPLEQFF. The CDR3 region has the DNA TGTGCCAGCAGCTTAGAACCGCTAGAGCAGTTCTTC.

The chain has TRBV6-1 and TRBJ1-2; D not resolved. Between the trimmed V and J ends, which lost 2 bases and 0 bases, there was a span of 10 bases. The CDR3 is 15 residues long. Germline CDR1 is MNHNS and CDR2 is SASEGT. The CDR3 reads CASSETGDPNYGYTF. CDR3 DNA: TGTGCCAGCAGTGAAACTGGAGACCCTAACTATGGCTACACCTTC.

This CDR3 is CASSFSLNGAEAFF. Here the CDR3 DNA reads TGTGCCAGCAGTTTTTCCCTTAACGGGGCTGAAGCTTTCTTT. The gene calls are TRBV28 and TRBJ1-1; D is ambiguous. Trimming shortened V by 3 bases and J by 6 bases, and 14 bases separated the two germline ends. The CDR3 sequence is 14 residues long. Germline V gene data show CDR1 as MDHEN and CDR2 as SYDVKM.

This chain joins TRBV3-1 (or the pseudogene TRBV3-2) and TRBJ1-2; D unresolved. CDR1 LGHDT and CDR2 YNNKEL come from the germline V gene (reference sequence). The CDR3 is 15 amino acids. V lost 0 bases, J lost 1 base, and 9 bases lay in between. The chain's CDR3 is CASSQEYGVNYGYTF. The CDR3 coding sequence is TGTGCCAGCAGCCAAGAATACGGGGTTAACTATGGCTACACCTTC.

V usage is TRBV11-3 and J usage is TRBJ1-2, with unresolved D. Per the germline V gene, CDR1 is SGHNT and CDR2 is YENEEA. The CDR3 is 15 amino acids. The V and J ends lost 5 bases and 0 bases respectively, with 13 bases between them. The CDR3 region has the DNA TGTGCCAGCAGCCCGACACCCGTCTCTAACTATGGCTACACCTTC. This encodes CASSPTPVSNYGYTF.

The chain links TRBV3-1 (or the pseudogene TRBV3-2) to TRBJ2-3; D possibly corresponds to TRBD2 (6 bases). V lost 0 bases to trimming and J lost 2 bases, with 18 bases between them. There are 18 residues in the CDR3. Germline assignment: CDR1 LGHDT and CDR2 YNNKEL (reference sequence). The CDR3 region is CASSQDGGIADFTDTQYF. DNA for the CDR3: TGTGCCAGCAGCCAAGATGGGGGGATAGCGGACTTCACAGATACGCAGTATTTT.

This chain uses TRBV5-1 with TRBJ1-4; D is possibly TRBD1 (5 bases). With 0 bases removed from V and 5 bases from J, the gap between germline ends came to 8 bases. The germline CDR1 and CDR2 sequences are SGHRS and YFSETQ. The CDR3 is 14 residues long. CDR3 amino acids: CASSLEPGNEKLFF. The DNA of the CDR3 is TGCGCCAGCAGCTTGGAACCAGGGAATGAAAAACTGTTTTTT.